This T cell receptor (beta chain) was identified in a study of T-cell memory formation after mild COVID-19. Study-wide results and caveats: Pre-infection memory harbored some responding clones, suggesting cross-reactive memory joined. Confirmation was lacking for SARS-CoV-2 specificity of second-wave clones that peaked on day 37. From day 15 to 85, contracting clones were balanced between CD4 and CD8, whereas later expanders leaned toward CD4+.

This clonotype has a count of ten or more. Its antigen remains unknown. The CDR3 extends over 15 amino acids. Per germline, CDR1 LGHDT and CDR2 YNNKEL (reference sequence). With 7 bases removed from V and 3 bases from J, the gap between germline ends came to 17 bases. TCR alpha and TCR beta cDNA libraries carrying sample barcodes and UMIs were produced by 5'RACE using constant-segment primers. One entry per CDR3 protein results from TCRdb running MiXCR on the 5' RACE reads. This table holds around 340,000 distinct CDR3 sequences, around 21% found once. This TCR was recovered from an adult woman who had mild COVID-19 (a few samples of this study predate the infection). Cell type and time point are not known. Sequencing was carried out using PBMCs or a T cell subset sorted from them (not recorded which). The chain combines TRBV3-1 with TRBJ2-3; weak D call: TRBD2 (5 bases). CDR3 loop: CASTPGRVITDTQYF. The CDR3 DNA is TGTGCCAGCACTCCCGGGCGGGTTATAACAGATACGCAGTATTTT.